This T cell receptor (beta chain) was identified during a study of T cells in Graves' hyperthyroidism and ophthalmopathy (dated by TCRdb to the late 2010s). With respect to the entire study: Peripheral blood was sampled at the time of initial diagnosis, prior to any treatment. Prospective prediction of ophthalmopathy was tested in an independent validation cohort consisting of some 20 hyperthyroidism patients and some 17 patients who later progressed to ophthalmopathy. TCR Vbeta CDR3 sequencing of 135 peripheral blood samples (over 40 ophthalmopathy, around 80 hyperthyroidism and around 17 progressor patients) is reported in the paper. After blood sampling, hyperthyroidism patients were treated with methimazole at a starting dose of 30 mg daily, and ophthalmopathy patients were treated with high-dose intravenous methylprednisolone. Thyroid tissue and blood T-cell repertoires from more than 5 Graves' hyperthyroidism patients were also compared in the study. To identify TCR V-J signatures that set the groups apart, the researchers used a discovery cohort of 90 to 100 patients, made up of fewer than 50 with Graves' ophthalmopathy and about 59 with stable Graves' hyperthyroidism. The approximately 100 discovery patients were randomly divided into training and test sets at a 7:3 ratio.

Stable Graves' hyperthyroidism was defined as no progression to ophthalmopathy during 18 months of follow-up. Hyperthyroidism patients were newly diagnosed, with disease duration under 2 months, and aged 18 to 65 years. Any patient with an uncontrolled infection, another autoimmune disease, pregnancy or lactation was excluded. Clinical symptoms, serum thyroxine and TRAb, thyroid ultrasound, and orbital computed tomography formed the basis for the diagnoses. PBMCs were isolated from 10 ml of fresh peripheral blood by Ficoll-Paque density gradient centrifugation. Trizol reagent was used to extract total RNA, and RNA quality was then checked on an Agilent 2100 Bioanalyzer. The TCR beta CDR3 regions were amplified from the RNA transcripts. The TCR CDR3 was subjected to a first round of RT-PCR using the HTBI primer set and the Qiagen OneStep RT-PCR kit. A second multiplex PCR round built the libraries, followed by size selection and purification. Libraries were sequenced paired-end with 100 bp reads on an Illumina HiSeq2000. Concerning the study's data processing: Raw data were processed with SOAPnuke, discarding reads with adapters, uncalled bases, mean Phred below 15, or no exact constant-primer or identifier match. COPE v1.2.5 was used to merge the high-quality paired reads, and each unique nucleotide sequence was defined as a clonotype. Clonotypes were aligned to IMGT TRBV, TRBD and TRBJ reference segments using MiTCR v1.1. The analysis included only V-J combinations with a frequency above 0.0001, which together covered more than 98% of the repertoires. A TCS score was defined as the ratio between F50 (clonal expansion) and ExV (chaos), using BLOSUM62-based TCRdist between CDR3 peptides within each V-J. Welch's t-statistics and random forest reduced some 510 V-J features to 13, which were used in a naive Bayes classifier (R e1071). Thyroid-blood repertoire similarity was quantified with the Morisita-Horn index. Through fastp at Q25 and MiXCR, TCRdb rebuilt clones from the public reads, retaining in-frame beta chains. All rows with the same CDR3 protein become a single entry with the most common DNA and genes. TCRdb, rather than the study authors, made the V and J calls. This sample gives about 840,000 distinct CDR3 sequences in total; around 39% of them show up just once. Together, the top ten hold approximately 8.7% of the sample.

Points on this clonotype: The antigen this receptor binds is unknown. Per-base qualities were not stored, and no clone one base away is much larger.

Per the germline V gene (reference sequence), SEHNR is the CDR1 and FQNEAQ is the CDR2. The V end loses 2 bases and the J end loses 3 bases, and a stretch of 13 bases separates them. CDR3 length: 15 amino acids, cysteine to phenylalanine. Only the CDR3 DNA stays, 45 bases, in frame from base 1. General findings and caveats noted by the study authors: Blood samples also contained most of the expanded thyroid clonotypes (frequency above 0.001), which suggests that blood repertoires may reflect thyroid immune responses. In cross-validation, a model built on a 13 V-J signature told ophthalmopathy apart from stable hyperthyroidism with 85% to 90% sensitivity and about 81% specificity, and in testing the same model reached 80%/75%. Sample size was not statistically predetermined, and investigators were not blinded to group allocation. During validation, the model predicted progression to ophthalmopathy a median of around 7 months ahead of onset, with just under 71% sensitivity and about 75% specificity.

The sequence joins TRBV7-9 to TRBJ1-2; TRBD1 could be the D gene, as 5 bases match. Sequencing used blood. The TCR sequence derives from a man between 18 and 29 years old with Graves' hyperthyroidism. The CDR3 in this case is CASSLIMGGDYGYTF. The bases read TGTGCCAGCAGCTTAATAATGGGGGGGGACTATGGCTACACCTTC.